The clone carrying this T cell receptor (beta chain) was seen a handful of times. Its antigen is not known. These data belong to a study of early T cells in non-severe SARS-CoV-2 infection. Individual cDNA molecules were tagged with unique molecular identifiers. One entry per CDR3 protein results from TCRdb running MiXCR on the 5' RACE reads. The repertoire holds tens of thousands of distinct CDR3 sequences, about 12% seen once, with around 2.6% in the top ten. The J segment lost 5 bases and the V segment lost 3 bases, leaving 4 bases of the junction unmatched. Germline V gene data show CDR1 as SGHTA and CDR2 as FQGTGA. CDR3 length equals 14 residues. Findings of the study overall: Using VDJdb, the matching emphasized anti-spike CD8 responses while missing private and CD4 specificities.

The TCR originated in an adult who was a healthcare worker with PCR-confirmed SARS-CoV-2 infection or an uninfected control (not recorded which). This rearrangement joins TRBV7-3 to TRBJ2-1, with 7 positions matching TRBD2. The specimen was whole blood, collected at baseline. The CDR3 DNA reads as TGTGCCAGCAGCTTGGGACTACAAAACAATGAGCAGTTCTTC. Its translation is CASSLGLQNNEQFF. The full variable domain, in which reference TRBV7-3 and TRBJ2-1 provide the parts outside the CDR3, is GAGVSQTPSNKVTEKGKYVELRCDPISGHTALYWYRQSLGQGPEFLIYFQGTGAADDSGLPNDRFFAVRPEGSVSTLKIQRTERGDSAVYLCASSLGLQNNEQFFGPGTRLTVL.